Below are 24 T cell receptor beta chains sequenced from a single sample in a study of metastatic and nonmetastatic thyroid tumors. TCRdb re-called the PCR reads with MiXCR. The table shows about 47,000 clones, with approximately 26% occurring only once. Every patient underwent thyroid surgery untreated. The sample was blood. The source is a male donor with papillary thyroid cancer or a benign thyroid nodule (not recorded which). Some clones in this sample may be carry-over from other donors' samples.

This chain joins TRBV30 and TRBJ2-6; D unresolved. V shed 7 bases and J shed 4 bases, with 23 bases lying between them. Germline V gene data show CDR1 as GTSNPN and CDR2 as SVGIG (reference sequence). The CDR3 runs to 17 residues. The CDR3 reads CASRGPSRFRGANVLTF. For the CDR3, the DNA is TGTGCCTCTCGAGGACCTTCGAGGTTTCGAGGGGCCAACGTCCTGACTTTC.

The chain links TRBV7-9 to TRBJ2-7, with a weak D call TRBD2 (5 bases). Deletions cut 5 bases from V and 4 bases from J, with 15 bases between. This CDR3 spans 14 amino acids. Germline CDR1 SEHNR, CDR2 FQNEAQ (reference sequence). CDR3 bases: TGTGCCAGCAGCGAACCCGGGATTATATACGAGCAGTACTTC. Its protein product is CASSEPGIIYEQYF.

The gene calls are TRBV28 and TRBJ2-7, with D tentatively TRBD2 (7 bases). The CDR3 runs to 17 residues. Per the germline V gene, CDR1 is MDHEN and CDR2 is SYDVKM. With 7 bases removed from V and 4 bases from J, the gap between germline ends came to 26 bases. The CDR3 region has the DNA TGTGCCAGCATTGGGGGGGCCGGGACTAAGGGATCATACGAGCAGTACTTC. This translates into CASIGGAGTKGSYEQYF.

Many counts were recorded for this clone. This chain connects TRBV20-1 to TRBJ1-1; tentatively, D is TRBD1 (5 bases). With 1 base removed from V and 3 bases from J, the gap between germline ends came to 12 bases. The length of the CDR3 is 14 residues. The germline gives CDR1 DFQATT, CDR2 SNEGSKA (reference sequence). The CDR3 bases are TGCAGTGCTAGAGCCCGCCGGGGGGACACTGAAGCTTTCTTT. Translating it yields CSARARRGDTEAFF.

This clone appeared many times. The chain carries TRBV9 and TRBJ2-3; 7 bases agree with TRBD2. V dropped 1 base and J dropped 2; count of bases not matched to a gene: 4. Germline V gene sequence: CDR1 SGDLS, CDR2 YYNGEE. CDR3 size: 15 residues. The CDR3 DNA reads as TGTGCCAGCAGCGTACGCGGGAGCCCCACAGATACGCAGTATTTT. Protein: CASSVRGSPTDTQYF.

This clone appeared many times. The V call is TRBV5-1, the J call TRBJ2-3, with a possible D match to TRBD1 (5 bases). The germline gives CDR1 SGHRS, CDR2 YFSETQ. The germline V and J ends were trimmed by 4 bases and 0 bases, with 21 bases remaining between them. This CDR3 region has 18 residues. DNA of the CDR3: TGCGCCAGCAGCAAAAACCGGGTACAGGCCCCCAGCACAGATACGCAGTATTTT. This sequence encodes CASSKNRVQAPSTDTQYF.

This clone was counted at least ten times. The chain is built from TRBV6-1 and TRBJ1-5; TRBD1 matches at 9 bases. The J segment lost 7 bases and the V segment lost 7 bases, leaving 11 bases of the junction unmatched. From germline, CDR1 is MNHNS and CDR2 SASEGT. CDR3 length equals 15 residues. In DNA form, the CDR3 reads TGTGCCAGCACGGGACAGGGACTAGGGATGCAGCCCCAGCATTTT. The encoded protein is CASTGQGLGMQPQHF.

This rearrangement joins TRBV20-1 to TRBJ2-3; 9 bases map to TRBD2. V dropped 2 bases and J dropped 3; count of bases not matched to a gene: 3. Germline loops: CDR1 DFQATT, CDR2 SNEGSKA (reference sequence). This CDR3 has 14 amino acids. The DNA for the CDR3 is TGCAGTGCTAGAACACTAGCGGGTACAGATACGCAGTATTTT. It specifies CSARTLAGTDTQYF.

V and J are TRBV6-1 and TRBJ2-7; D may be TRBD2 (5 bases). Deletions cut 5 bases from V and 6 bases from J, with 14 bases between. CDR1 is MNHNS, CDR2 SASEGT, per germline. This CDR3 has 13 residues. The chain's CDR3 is CASSLSGRGEQYF. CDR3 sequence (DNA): TGTGCCAGCAGTCTTTCGGGTCGGGGCGAGCAGTACTTC.

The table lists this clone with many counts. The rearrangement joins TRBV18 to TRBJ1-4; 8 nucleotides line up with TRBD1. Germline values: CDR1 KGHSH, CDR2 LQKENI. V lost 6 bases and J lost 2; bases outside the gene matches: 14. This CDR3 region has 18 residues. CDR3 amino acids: CASSPIATGGSTNEKLFF. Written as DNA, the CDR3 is TGTGCCAGCTCTCCGATCGCTACAGGGGGTAGTACTAATGAAAAACTGTTTTTT.

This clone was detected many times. Written as DNA, the CDR3 is TGCGCCAGCAGCCGCGGACAGGGCTACGAGCAGTACTTC. Protein product: CASSRGQGYEQYF. V and J are TRBV4-1 and TRBJ2-7; the match to TRBD1 covers 8 bases. V lost 4 bases, J lost 3 bases, and 2 bases stayed unmatched. This CDR3 contains 13 residues. Germline V gene sequence: CDR1 MGHRA, CDR2 YSYEKL.

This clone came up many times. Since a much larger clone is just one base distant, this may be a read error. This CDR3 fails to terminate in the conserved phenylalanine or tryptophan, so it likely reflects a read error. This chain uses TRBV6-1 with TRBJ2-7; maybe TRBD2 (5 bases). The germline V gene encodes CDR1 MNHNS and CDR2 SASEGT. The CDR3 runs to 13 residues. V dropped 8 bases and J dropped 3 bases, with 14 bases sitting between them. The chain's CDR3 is CASQGLYIYEQYL. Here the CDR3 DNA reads TGTGCCAGCCAAGGACTCTATATCTACGAGCAGTACCTC.

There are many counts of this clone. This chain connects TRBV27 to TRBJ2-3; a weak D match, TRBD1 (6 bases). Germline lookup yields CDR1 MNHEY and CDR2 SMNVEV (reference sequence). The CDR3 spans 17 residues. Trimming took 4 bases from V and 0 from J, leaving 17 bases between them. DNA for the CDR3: TGTGCCAGCAGTTGGGGGAACAGGGCCACTAGCACAGATACGCAGTATTTT. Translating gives CASSWGNRATSTDTQYF.

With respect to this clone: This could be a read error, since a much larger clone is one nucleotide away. DNA for the CDR3: TGCGCCAGCGGCTTGAACACTGGCTTGGAGACCCAGTACTTC. Its translation: CASGLNTGLETQYF. The rearrangement links TRBV5-1 to TRBJ2-5; D is unclear. Germline V gene sequence: CDR1 SGHRS, CDR2 YFSETQ. The CDR3 extends over 14 amino acids.

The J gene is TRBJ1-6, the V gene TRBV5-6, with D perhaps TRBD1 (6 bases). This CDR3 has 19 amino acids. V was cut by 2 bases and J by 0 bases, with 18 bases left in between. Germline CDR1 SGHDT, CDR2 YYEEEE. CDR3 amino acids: CASSFPLSQGSSYNSPLHF. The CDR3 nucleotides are TGTGCCAGCAGCTTTCCGTTATCACAGGGAAGCTCCTATAATTCACCCCTCCACTTT.

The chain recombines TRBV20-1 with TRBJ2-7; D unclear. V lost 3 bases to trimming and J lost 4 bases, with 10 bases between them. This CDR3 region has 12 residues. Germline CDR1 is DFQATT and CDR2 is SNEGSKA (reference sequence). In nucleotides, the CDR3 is TGCAGTGCTAGGGCGGTGAGTTACGAGCAGTACTTC. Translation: CSARAVSYEQYF.

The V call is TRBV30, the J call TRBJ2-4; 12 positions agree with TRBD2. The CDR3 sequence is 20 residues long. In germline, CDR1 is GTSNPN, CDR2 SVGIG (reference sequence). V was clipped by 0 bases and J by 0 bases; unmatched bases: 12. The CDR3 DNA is TGTGCCTGGAGTGTAGTGCCGGGACTAGCGGGTACCCTAGCCAAAAACATTCAGTACTTC. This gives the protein CAWSVVPGLAGTLAKNIQYF. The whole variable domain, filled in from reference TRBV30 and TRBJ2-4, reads SQTIHQWPATLVQPVGSPLSLECTVEGTSNPNLYWYRQAAGRGLQLLFYSVGIGQISSEVPQNLSASRPQDRQFILSSKKLLLSDSGFYLCAWSVVPGLAGTLAKNIQYFGAGTRLSVL.

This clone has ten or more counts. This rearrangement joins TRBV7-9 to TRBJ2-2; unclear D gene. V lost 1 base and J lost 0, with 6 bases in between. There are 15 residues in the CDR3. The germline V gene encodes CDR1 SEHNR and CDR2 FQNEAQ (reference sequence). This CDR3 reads CASSLVASNTGELFF. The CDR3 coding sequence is TGTGCCAGCAGCTTAGTTGCATCGAACACCGGGGAGCTGTTTTTT.

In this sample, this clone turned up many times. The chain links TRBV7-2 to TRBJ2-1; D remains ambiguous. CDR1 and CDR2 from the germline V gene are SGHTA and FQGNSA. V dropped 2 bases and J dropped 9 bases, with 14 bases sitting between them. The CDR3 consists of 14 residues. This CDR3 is CASSLNSQVSEQFF. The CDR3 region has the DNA TGTGCCAGCAGCTTAAACTCGCAGGTTAGTGAGCAGTTCTTC.

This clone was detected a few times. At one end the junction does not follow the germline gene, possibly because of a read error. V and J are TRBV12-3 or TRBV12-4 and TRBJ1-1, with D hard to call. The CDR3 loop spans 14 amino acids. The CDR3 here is CASRPGQVNTEAFF. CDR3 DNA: TGTGCCAGCAGACCTGGGCAGGTGAACACTGAGGCTTTCTTT.

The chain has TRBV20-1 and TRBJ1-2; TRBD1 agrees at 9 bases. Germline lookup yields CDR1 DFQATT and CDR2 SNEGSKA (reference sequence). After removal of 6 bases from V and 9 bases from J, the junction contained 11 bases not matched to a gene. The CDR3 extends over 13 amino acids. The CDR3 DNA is TGCAGTGCCAGCCCGGGGACAGGGTGGCGCTACACCTTC. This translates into CSASPGTGWRYTF.

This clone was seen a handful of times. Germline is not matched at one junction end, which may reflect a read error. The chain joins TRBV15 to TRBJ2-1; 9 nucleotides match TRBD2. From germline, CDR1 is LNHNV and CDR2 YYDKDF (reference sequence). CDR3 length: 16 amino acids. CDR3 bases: TGTGCCACCAGAAGAGATAATAGCGGGAGTAAGGGTGGGCAGTTCTTC. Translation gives CATRRDNSGSKGGQFF.

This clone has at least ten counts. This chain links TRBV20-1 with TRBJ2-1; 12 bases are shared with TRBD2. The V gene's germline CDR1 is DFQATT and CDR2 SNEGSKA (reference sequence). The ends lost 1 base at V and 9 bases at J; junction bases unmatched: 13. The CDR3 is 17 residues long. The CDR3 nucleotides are TGCAGTGCTAGAGGCCTGACTAGCGGGAGCCCCGGGGGTGAGCAGTTCTTC. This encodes CSARGLTSGSPGGEQFF.

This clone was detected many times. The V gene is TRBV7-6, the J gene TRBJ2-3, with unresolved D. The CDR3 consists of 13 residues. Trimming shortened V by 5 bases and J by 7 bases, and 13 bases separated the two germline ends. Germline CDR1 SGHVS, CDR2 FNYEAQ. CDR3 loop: CASSPKELNTQYF. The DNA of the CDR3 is TGTGCCAGCAGCCCCAAGGAACTAAATACGCAGTATTTT.